This TCR beta chain was captured by sequencing in a study of blood T cell repertoires in COVID-19. In the study overall: Sample material is recorded as cDNA or gDNA derived from T cells, B-cell-depleted T cells, or PBMCs.

TCRdb keeps only in-frame clones here, not all; method: immunoSEQ multiplex PCR. The sample has over 90,000 clones, roughly 86% seen once. Trimming cost V 6 bases and J 4 bases; bases outside gene matches: 8. Looked up from germline, CDR1 is MNHEY and CDR2 is SVGAGI. The CDR3 length is 14 residues. The specimen sequenced was peripheral blood. V gene TRBV6-5 combines with J gene TRBJ2-5; TRBD1 matches 7 bases. The source of this sequence is a man in his forties or fifties with active or convalescent COVID-19. As DNA, the CDR3 is TGTGCCAGCAGATTGACAGGGCCGGGAGAGACCCAGTACTTC. Amino acid sequence: CASRLTGPGETQYF.